A selection of T cell receptor beta chains follows, all from one sample in a study of blood T cell repertoires in COVID-19. Assay used: immunoSEQ multiplex PCR; TCRdb lists only in-frame clones, some missing. Seen here are 350,000 or so clones, 80% to 90% observed once, and the top ten hold approximately 4%. The sequencing sample was made of PBMCs or T cells enriched from blood (not recorded which). Source of these receptors: a woman aged 40-49 years with acute COVID-19. Each CDR3 is given with its conserved first and last residue.

V	length	CDR3
TRBV9	15	CASSLQTSGTGEQFF
TRBV28	16	CASTFTPSGTYQPQHF
TRBV27	15	CASSLYASGNQPQHF
TRBV2	19	CASSEGGRAGYTNTGELFF
TRBV4-2	15	CASSQETGPDSPLHF
TRBV2	14	CASSEKRAWQTQYF
TRBV9	15	CASSVAQGNTGELFF
TRBV6-4	16	CASSGRGPTSTDTQYF
TRBV19	14	CASSNDDRVQPQHF
TRBV5-6	13	CASSYSWIGPITF
TRBV6-4	16	CASISEYGTVYNEQFF
TRBV3-1/TRBV3-2	13	CASSQDFSSAQYF
TRBV5-6	16	CASRPAGKRLPGELFF
TRBV6-5	14	CASRGPPGGYGYTF
TRBV4-3	15	CASSPGLAGPYEQYF
TRBV10-3	12	CAISEGQGTLHF
TRBV7-2	13	CASRLRLAGEQYF
TRBV2	15	CASSDLKGRSSGYTF
TRBV25-1	13	CASSETGRDTQYF
TRBV7-9	17	CASSLATTSGRTDTQYF
TRBV5-4	13	CASSLDLRDTQYF
TRBV11-2	16	CASSLYKLRVTDTQYF
TRBV11-3	13	CASSLDATEEQYF
TRBV5-4	16	CASSLYLSGAKNIQYF
TRBV28	14	CASSLRQGADTQYF
TRBV6-2/TRBV6-3	13	CASSYIQGYGYTF
TRBV5-5	16	CASSLVLLAGRETQYF
TRBV7-3	15	CASSTDSGFYNEQFF
TRBV28	14	CASWTGGHTGELFF
TRBV5-1	14	CASSFLANTGELFF
TRBV7-6	16	CASSPRQGGSNTEAFF
TRBV11-2	15	CASSPWTVGNTEAFF
TRBV7-3	12	CASSKQNTEAFF
TRBV5-5	13	CASSIGQTYGYTF
TRBV18	18	CASSPRDSSGSSGNTIYF
TRBV5-6	15	CASSLVAGDVNEQFF
TRBV3-1/TRBV3-2	13	CASSLLQEGAPSF
TRBV3-1/TRBV3-2	16	CAKPCEGGTTNEKLFF
TRBV5-1	15	CASSLDRGLGYGYTF
TRBV2	13	CASKYRGNTEAFF
TRBV12-3/TRBV12-4	13	CASSAIRGGEQFF
TRBV19	18	CASSPSRGGSSGANVLTF